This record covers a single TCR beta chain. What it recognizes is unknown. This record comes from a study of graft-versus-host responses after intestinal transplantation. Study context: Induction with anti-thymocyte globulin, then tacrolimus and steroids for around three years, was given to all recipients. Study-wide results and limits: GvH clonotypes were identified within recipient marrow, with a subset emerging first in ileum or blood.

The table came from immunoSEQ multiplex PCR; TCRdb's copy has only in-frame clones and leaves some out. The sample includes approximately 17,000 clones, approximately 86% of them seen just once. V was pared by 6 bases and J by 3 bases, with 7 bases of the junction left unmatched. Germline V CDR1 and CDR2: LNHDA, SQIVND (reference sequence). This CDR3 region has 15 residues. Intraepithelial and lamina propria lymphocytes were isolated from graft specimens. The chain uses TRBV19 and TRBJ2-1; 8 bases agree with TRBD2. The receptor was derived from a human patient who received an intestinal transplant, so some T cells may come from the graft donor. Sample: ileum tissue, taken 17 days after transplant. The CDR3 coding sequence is TGTGCCAGTAGGAGTCTGGCGGGAGGCTACAATGAGCAGTTCTTC. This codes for CASRSLAGGYNEQFF.